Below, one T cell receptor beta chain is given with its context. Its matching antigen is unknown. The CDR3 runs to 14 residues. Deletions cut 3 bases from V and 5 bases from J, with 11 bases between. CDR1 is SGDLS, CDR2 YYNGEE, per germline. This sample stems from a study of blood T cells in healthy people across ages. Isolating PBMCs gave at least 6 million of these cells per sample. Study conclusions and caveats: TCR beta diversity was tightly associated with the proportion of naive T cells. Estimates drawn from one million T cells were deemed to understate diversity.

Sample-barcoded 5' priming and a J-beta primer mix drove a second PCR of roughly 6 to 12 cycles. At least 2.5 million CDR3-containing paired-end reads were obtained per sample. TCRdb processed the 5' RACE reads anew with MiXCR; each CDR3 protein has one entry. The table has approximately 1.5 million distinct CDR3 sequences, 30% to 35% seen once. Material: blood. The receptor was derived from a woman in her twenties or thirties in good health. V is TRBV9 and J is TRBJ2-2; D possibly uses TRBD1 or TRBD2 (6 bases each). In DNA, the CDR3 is TGTGCCAGCAGCGAGGGGGGAGGTACCGGGGAGCTGTTTTTT. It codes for CASSEGGGTGELFF.